Following are 2 T cell receptor beta chains from one sample sequenced in a study of shared clonotypes between healthy human individuals. Data came from immunoSEQ multiplex PCR; TCRdb stores just in-frame clones and leaves some out. Among 2 million or so clones listed, 85% to 95% were seen once. Specimen: naive CD4+ T cells sorted from blood. Indicated subset: CD45RA+ positively selected. The receptor set was obtained from a man between 18 and 35 years old in good health.

V is TRBV6-5 and J is TRBJ2-7; the D gene is possibly TRBD2 (5 bases). The CDR3 totals 13 residues. Trimming cost V 8 bases and J 7 bases, with 18 bases left between them. Germline loops: CDR1 MNHEY, CDR2 SVGAGI. Written as DNA, the CDR3 is TGTGCCAGCGGGTGGCTTCGCACGGGAGAGCAGTACTTC. Translating it yields CASGWLRTGEQYF.

This clone is a singleton in its sample. The chain combines TRBV21-1 with TRBJ2-7; the table's D gene call, TRBD1, was not cross checked with the DNA. TRBV21-1 is a listed pseudogene. This CDR3 region has 15 residues. CDR3 region: CASSKGAGCQDEQYF. For the CDR3, the DNA is TGTGCCAGCAGCAAAGGCGCAGGGTGTCAGGACGAGCAGTACTTC.